What follows describes a single TCR beta chain. Antigen: not known. Primers: 60 Vbeta forward and 13 Jbeta reverse. The method was immunoSEQ multiplex PCR; TCRdb's version includes in-frame clones alone and lacks a portion of them. The repertoire holds some 110,000 clones, around 75% seen once, with roughly 2.1% in the top ten. This entry comes from a study of cytomegalovirus exposure and HLA in healthy donors. Study outcomes and limitations: TCR beta sequences reportedly predicted the HLA-A and HLA-B alleles of most subjects accurately. It was assumed in the presence/absence analyses that sequencing depth was roughly uniform across donors.

The CDR3 has 13 amino acids. From germline, CDR1 is MGHDK and CDR2 SYGVNS. V lost 9 bases to trimming and J lost 5 bases, with 17 bases between them. This sequence was found in a man aged 25 to 45 in good health and CMV-seronegative. Sequenced material: PBMCs. V gene TRBV25-1 combines with J gene TRBJ2-7; weak D call: TRBD1 (7 bases). The CDR3 loop reads CARQPGQRDEQYF. In nucleotides, the CDR3 is TGTGCCAGACAACCGGGACAGCGGGACGAGCAGTACTTC.